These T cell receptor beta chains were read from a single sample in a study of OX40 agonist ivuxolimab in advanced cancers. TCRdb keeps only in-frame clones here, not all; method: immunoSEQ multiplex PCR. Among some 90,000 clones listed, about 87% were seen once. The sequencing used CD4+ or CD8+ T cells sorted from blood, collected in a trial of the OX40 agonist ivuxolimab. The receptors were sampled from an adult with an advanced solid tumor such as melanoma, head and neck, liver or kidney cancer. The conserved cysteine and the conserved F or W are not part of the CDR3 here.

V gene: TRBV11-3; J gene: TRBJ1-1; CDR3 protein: ASSLQPGLEAF
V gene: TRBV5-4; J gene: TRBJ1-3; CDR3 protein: ASSLGTIRSGNTIY
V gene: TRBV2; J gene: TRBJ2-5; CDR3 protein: ASRGTSGKQETQY
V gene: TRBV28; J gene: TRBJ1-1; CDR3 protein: ASSLTWTEAF
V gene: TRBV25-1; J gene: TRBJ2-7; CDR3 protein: ASSGTGIEQY
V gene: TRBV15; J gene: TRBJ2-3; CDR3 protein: ATSRDKGWQVTDTQY
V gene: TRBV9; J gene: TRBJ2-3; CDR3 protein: ASSVVWAGGADTQY
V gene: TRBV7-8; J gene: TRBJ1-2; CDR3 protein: ASRGGRDSDHGYT
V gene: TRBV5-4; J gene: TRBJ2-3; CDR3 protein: ASSLYGQGTADTQY
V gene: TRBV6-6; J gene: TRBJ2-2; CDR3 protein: ASIYGGDGTGELF
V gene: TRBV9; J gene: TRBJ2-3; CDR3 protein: ASARGGTDDTQY
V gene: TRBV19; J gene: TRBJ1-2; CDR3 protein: ASSGQGYGYT
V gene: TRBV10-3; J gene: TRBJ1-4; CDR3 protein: AISNTRDRAEKLF
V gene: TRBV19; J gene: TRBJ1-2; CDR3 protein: ASSWVTNYGYT
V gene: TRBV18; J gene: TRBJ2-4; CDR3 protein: ASSPRTVENIQY